Listed below are T cell receptor beta chains from one sample, sequenced in a study of identical twins. Using its own MiXCR run on the 5' RACE reads, TCRdb lists one record per CDR3 protein. Among around 490,000 distinct CDR3 sequences listed, roughly 15% were seen once. The same specimen was also included in a second study, on yellow fever vaccine responses in identical twins.

Sequencing was performed on CD4+ T cells sorted from blood. These receptors came from a woman younger than 35 in good health. CDR3s include the opening cysteine and the closing phenylalanine or tryptophan. A D gene is named only where the DNA matches it firmly.

>TRBV12-3/TRBV12-4|14|.|TRBJ1-6
CASSRRGRNSPLHF
>TRBV18|13|TRBD1|TRBJ1-4
CASSRTGNEKLFF
>TRBV29-1|12|TRBD1|TRBJ1-5
CSVQGANQPQHF
>TRBV18|14|.|TRBJ1-1
CASSPRGLSWEAFF
>TRBV27|15|TRBD2|TRBJ2-1
CASSERGGGYNEQFF
>TRBV20-1|10|.|TRBJ1-4
CSARVRQLFF
>TRBV4-1|19|TRBD2|TRBJ2-1
CASSQEGPVAGPTYNEQFF
>TRBV5-6|14|.|TRBJ1-1
CASSFGGGGTEAFF
>TRBV20-1|15|TRBD1|TRBJ2-7
CSASWRTGYLYEQYF
>TRBV29-1|14|TRBD2|TRBJ2-1
CSVVASGSYNEQFF
>TRBV6-2/TRBV6-3|12|.|TRBJ2-5
CASSYEGETQYF
>TRBV9|16|.|TRBJ2-3
CASSVGGGQVSDTQYF
>TRBV11-3|15|TRBD2|TRBJ2-1
CASSFSGGVYNEQFF
>TRBV7-2|15|.|TRBJ2-1
CASSRGYGSNNEQFF
>TRBV12-3/TRBV12-4|13|.|TRBJ2-3
CASSLLSGDTQYF
>TRBV11-3|13|TRBD1|TRBJ2-3
CASSTGQGGTQYF